The text below deals with one T cell receptor beta chain. The sample originates from a study of blood T cell repertoires in COVID-19. Study details: Acute and convalescent COVID-19 specimens originated in the United States, Italy and Spain.

Produced via immunoSEQ multiplex PCR; TCRdb's table is partial and in-frame only. This sample has approximately 360,000 clones, with over 80% found just once. Specimen: PBMCs or T cells enriched from blood (not recorded which). The source of this sequence is a woman between 50 and 59 years old who had recovered from COVID-19.

The CDR3 bases are TGTGCCAGCAGTTACTCGAGGCGGGAACACGGGGAGCTGTTTTTT. Protein: CASSYSRREHGELFF. The gene calls are TRBV6-2 or TRBV6-3 and TRBJ2-2; TRBD2 is a possible D gene (6 bases). Germline loops: CDR1 MNHEY, CDR2 SVGEGT. The CDR3 runs to 15 residues. Trimming removed 0 bases from V and 7 bases from J, with 12 bases in between.